The clone carrying this TCR beta chain was detected only a few times. The antigen remains undetermined. The sample belongs to a study of beta chain features in type 1 diabetes. The study's findings and limits: Type 1 diabetes patients showed a moderate but significant shortening of TCRB CDR3s in all four CD4+ subsets. Diminished insertions and augmented deletions at VDJ junctions characterized type 1 diabetes patients.

This CDR3 is 13 amino acids long. V gave up 6 bases and J gave up 5 bases, with 13 bases separating them. Germline V gene lookup returns CDR1 MGHDK and CDR2 SYGVNS. Investigators reverse transcribed all isolated RNA, so they sequenced expressed TCRB transcripts. Method: immunoSEQ multiplex PCR; TCRdb's copy keeps in-frame clones and lacks some. This sample has around 400,000 clones, with around 13% found just once. A sort by CD45RO/CCR7/CD25/CD127/CD95/CD27 yielded CD4+ naive, central memory, regulatory and stem cell-like memory cells. Sequencing input: naive CD4+ T cells from blood. The clonotype originates from a man younger than 30 in good health. The J gene is TRBJ2-5, the V gene TRBV25-1, with a tentative D call TRBD2 (7 bases). This chain's CDR3 is CASSRGGGETQYF. The CDR3 nucleotides are TGTGCCAGCAGCCGAGGGGGGGGCGAGACCCAGTACTTC.